The clone carrying this TCR beta chain was observed a handful of times. The record originates from a study of early T cells in non-severe SARS-CoV-2 infection. MiXCR, applied by TCRdb to the 5' RACE reads, yields one record per CDR3 protein. The repertoire has 65,000 to 85,000 distinct CDR3 sequences, roughly an eighth of them found once; the top ten carry 5% to 5.5%. Sequenced input: whole blood. The receptor was isolated from an adult who was a healthcare worker with PCR-confirmed SARS-CoV-2 infection or an uninfected control (not recorded which).

The CDR3 is CASSLEGQVKQYF. CDR3 nucleotide sequence: TGTGCCAGCAGCTTAGAGGGACAGGTTAAGCAGTATTTT. The chain is built from TRBV7-9 and TRBJ2-3, with TRBD1 matching 8 bases. Losses at the gene ends were 1 base for V and 11 bases for J; bases not matched to a gene: 5. Germline V CDR1 and CDR2: SEHNR, FQNEAQ (reference sequence). CDR3 length: 13 residues.